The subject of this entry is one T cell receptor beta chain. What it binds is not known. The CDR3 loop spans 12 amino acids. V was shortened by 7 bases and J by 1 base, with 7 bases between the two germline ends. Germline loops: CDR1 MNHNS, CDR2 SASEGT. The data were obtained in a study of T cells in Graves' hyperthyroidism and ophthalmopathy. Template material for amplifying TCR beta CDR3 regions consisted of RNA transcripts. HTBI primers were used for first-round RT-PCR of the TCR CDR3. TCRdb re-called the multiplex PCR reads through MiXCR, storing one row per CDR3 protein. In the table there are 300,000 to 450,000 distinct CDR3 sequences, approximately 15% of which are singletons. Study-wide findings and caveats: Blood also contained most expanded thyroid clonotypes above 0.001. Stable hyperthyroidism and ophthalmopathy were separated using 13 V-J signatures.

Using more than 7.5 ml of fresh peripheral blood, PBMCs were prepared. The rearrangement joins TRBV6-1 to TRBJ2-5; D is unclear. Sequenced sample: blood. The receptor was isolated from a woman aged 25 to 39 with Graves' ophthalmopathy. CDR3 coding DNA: TGTGCCAGCATGGATCTCCAAGAGACCCAGTACTTC. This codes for CASMDLQETQYF.